Ten or more counts support the clone carrying this TCR beta chain. The data derive from a study of T cells in Graves' hyperthyroidism and ophthalmopathy. TCR beta CDR3 regions were amplified from RNA transcripts. Researchers ran a first-round RT-PCR on the TCR CDR3 using the HTBI primer set. TCRdb processed the multiplex PCR reads anew with MiXCR; each CDR3 protein has one entry. This sample has 350,000 or so distinct CDR3 sequences, with around 18% found just once. The J segment lost 7 bases and the V segment lost 5 bases, leaving 10 bases of the junction unmatched. Per germline, CDR1 GTSNPN and CDR2 SVGIG (reference sequence). CDR3 size: 13 residues.

The sample taken for sequencing was blood. V and J are TRBV30 and TRBJ1-2; 7 positions agree with TRBD1. The receptor's source is a woman in her thirties or forties with Graves' ophthalmopathy. The CDR3 sequence: CAWGQGGAGGYTF. In DNA form, the CDR3 reads TGTGCCTGGGGCCAGGGGGGCGCCGGTGGCTACACCTTC.